The 15 T cell receptor beta chains below were found in one sample sequenced in a study of blood T cells in healthy people across ages (dated by TCRdb to between 2014 and 2016). The library was produced with 5' RACE. Instrument on record: Illumina HiSeq 2500. A second PCR of about 7 to 12 cycles was performed with a sample-barcoded 5' primer and a J-beta primer mix. TCRdb reran the public reads through fastp at Q25 and MiXCR, keeping productive beta chains. Merged by CDR3 protein, the rows form single entries marked with the most common genes and DNA. Present in this sample are around 1,100,000 distinct CDR3 sequences, less than 45% of which were seen just once. Together, the top ten hold approximately 14% of the sample. Sequencing used blood. The receptors were sampled from a man between 18 and 35 years old in good health.

Worth noting for this clonotype: Its ends do not fully match the called genes, so a read error is possible. The genes are TRBV20-1 and TRBJ1-2, with 8 bases aligning to TRBD1. Germline CDR1 and CDR2: DFQATT and SNEGSKA (reference sequence). This CDR3 is 14 amino acids long. The CDR3 sequence: CSASDGGTGCSYAF. For the CDR3, the DNA is TGCAGTGCTAGCGACGGCGGGACAGGATGTAGCTACGCCTTC.

The chain uses TRBV20-1 and TRBJ1-2; a weak D match, TRBD1 (5 bases). CDR1 is DFQATT, CDR2 SNEGSKA, per germline (reference sequence). CDR3 length: 12 amino acids. The chain's CDR3 is CRGTGTLYGYTF. CDR3 nucleotide sequence: TGCAGGGGGACGGGCACCCTCTATGGCTACACCTTC.

The V and J genes are TRBV6-2 or TRBV6-3 and TRBJ2-5, with unresolved D. From germline, CDR1 is MNHEY and CDR2 SVGEGT. This CDR3 is 17 amino acids long. The V and J ends lost 7 bases and 5 bases respectively, with 26 bases between them. Here the CDR3 DNA reads TGTGCCAGCACCTCCCATTGGGCAGCCGAGGAAGAGGAGACCCAGTACTTC. This codes for CASTSHWAAEEEETQYF.

This clonotype appeared a few times. The chain joins TRBV7-9 to TRBJ1-1; no clear D gene. This CDR3 comprises 15 residues. Germline V CDR1 and CDR2: SEHNR, FQNEAQ (reference sequence). V was trimmed by 1 base and J by 1 base, leaving 10 bases between them. The CDR3 loop reads CASSLEAGRNTEAFF. The CDR3 nucleotides are TGTGCCAGCAGCTTAGAGGCCGGGAGGAACACTGAAGCTTTCTTT. Filled out from reference TRBV7-9 and TRBJ1-1, the complete variable domain reads DTGVSQNPRHKITKRGQNVTFRCDPISEHNRLYWYRQTLGQGPEFLTYFQNEAQLEKSRLLSDRFSAERPKGSFSTLEIQRTEQGDSAMYLCASSLEAGRNTEAFFGQGTRLTVV.

This sequence joins TRBV10-3 and TRBJ2-5; no reliable D call. The J call could be wrong; TRBJ2-1 is a better fit for the DNA end. There are 14 residues in the CDR3. Germline V gene data show CDR1 as ENHRY and CDR2 as SYGVKD. The CDR3 protein is CAISESMGKETQFF. Here the CDR3 DNA reads TGTGCCATCAGTGAGTCGATGGGGAAAGAGACCCAGTTCTTC.

Points on this clonotype: This may be a read error, as it is one base from a much larger clone. The CDR3 DNA sequence: TGCAGTGCTAGAGATCGGCTTCTAAATGGGCAGTTCTTC. Translating gives CSARDRLLNGQFF. The chain is built from TRBV20-1 and TRBJ2-1, with D unclear. This CDR3 is built from 13 residues. Germline lookup yields CDR1 DFQATT and CDR2 SNEGSKA (reference sequence).

This clonotype was found a few times. CDR3 DNA: TGTGCCAGCAGCCAAGCGCCTAGCGGGGAGAACACCGGGGAGCTGTTTTTT. Translated, it gives CASSQAPSGENTGELFF. The chain joins TRBV4-2 to TRBJ2-2, with 9 bases fitting TRBD2. The CDR3 sequence is 17 residues long. V trimming: 1 base; J trimming: 1 base; junction bases outside the gene matches: 4. Germline CDR1 reads LGHNA; CDR2 reads YNFKEQ.

This clonotype turned up a few times. The chain links TRBV3-1 to TRBJ1-2; 7 bases fit TRBD1. The CDR3 runs 17 residues. Unmatched junction bases numbered 13, after V lost 5 bases and J lost 1 base. The germline V gene has CDR1 LGHDT and CDR2 YNNKEL (reference sequence). CDR3 region: CASSYYISRDSNYGYTF. In nucleotides, the CDR3 is TGTGCCAGCAGCTACTATATCTCCCGGGACAGTAACTATGGCTACACCTTC.

The chain uses TRBV20-1 and TRBJ2-3, with D possibly TRBD1 on 6 matching bases. The CDR3 consists of 11 residues. V was clipped by 6 bases and J by 10 bases, with 14 bases between them. Germline values: CDR1 DFQATT, CDR2 SNEGSKA (reference sequence). For the CDR3, the DNA is TGCAGTGCGAGGTCGGGACAAGCGCAGTATTTT. This sequence encodes CSARSGQAQYF.

The chain recombines TRBV20-1 with TRBJ2-5, with 14 bases aligning to TRBD2. The closer fit of TRBJ2-7 to the DNA end suggests the J call may be wrong. CDR1 and CDR2 (germline): DFQATT, SNEGSKA (reference sequence). This CDR3 is 15 amino acids long. This chain's CDR3 is CSASSGLAGEDEQYF. The CDR3 DNA follows: TGCAGTGCTAGTTCGGGACTAGCGGGGGAAGACGAGCAGTACTTC.

This clonotype was seen only a few times. V gene TRBV5-1 combines with J gene TRBJ2-2; D possibly corresponds to TRBD2 (6 bases). CDR1 is SGHRS, CDR2 YFSETQ, per germline. V lost 1 base and J 3 bases, leaving 10 bases between the germline ends. The CDR3 sequence is 15 residues long. In DNA, the CDR3 is TGCGCCAGCAGCTTGATGGGGGGTGACACCGGGGAGCTGTTTTTT. It specifies CASSLMGGDTGELFF.

This clonotype was recorded a few times. This chain links TRBV7-3 with TRBJ2-2; D is unclear. Germline V gene data show CDR1 as SGHTA and CDR2 as FQGTGA. This CDR3 contains 13 residues. V was clipped by 5 bases and J by 8 bases, with 12 bases between them. In nucleotides, the CDR3 is TGTGCCAGCAGCCCTAATTCAGAAGGGGAGCTGTTTTTT. This encodes CASSPNSEGELFF.

The gene calls are TRBV11-2 and TRBJ2-1; D remains ambiguous. Germline V gene sequence: CDR1 SGHAT, CDR2 FQNNGV. The germline V and J ends were trimmed by 7 bases and 2 bases, with 15 bases remaining between them. The CDR3 is made up of 15 amino acids. The CDR3 spells CASTPPSLPYNEQFF. The CDR3, as DNA: TGTGCCAGCACCCCACCTAGTTTGCCCTACAATGAGCAGTTCTTC.

The CDR3: CASSSVGVTYNEQFF. As DNA, the CDR3 is TGTGCCAGCAGTTCAGTGGGGGTGACCTACAATGAGCAGTTCTTC. The chain uses TRBV12-3 or TRBV12-4 and TRBJ2-1; possibly TRBD1 or TRBD2 for D (5 bases each). The CDR3 runs to 15 residues. Trimming removed 4 bases at V and 2 bases at J, with 12 bases between.

About this clonotype itself: A much larger clone differs from this one at a single base, so this may be a read error. DNA for the CDR3: TGCGCCGGCTCGACAGGGCGTCAAGAGACCCAGTACTTC. The encoded protein is CAGSTGRQETQYF. The V gene is TRBV5-1, the J gene TRBJ2-5; TRBD1 matches at 7 bases. CDR3 length equals 13 residues. V shed 10 bases and J 2 bases; nucleotides not matched to a gene: 8. Looked up from germline, CDR1 is SGHRS and CDR2 is YFSETQ.